Shown below are 23 T cell receptor beta chains from a single sample sequenced in a study of shared clonotypes between healthy human individuals. Naive CD8 cells were CD45RO-negative, positively selected for CCR7, excluding terminally differentiated effector memory CD45RA+ cells. TCRdb keeps only in-frame clones here, not all; method: immunoSEQ multiplex PCR. The sample consists of approximately 1.9 million clones, just under 95% of them appearing once. Material for sequencing was naive CD8+ T cells from PBMCs. These receptors were taken from a man aged 18-30 years in good health. Some clones in this sample may be carry-over from other donors' samples.

The CDR3 spells CASSHGTSLVYEQYF. The CDR3 DNA sequence: TGTGCCAGCAGCCATGGAACGTCCCTCGTCTACGAGCAGTACTTC. The rearrangement uses TRBV14 and TRBJ2-7; D remains ambiguous. The length of the CDR3 is 15 residues. In germline, CDR1 is SGHDN, CDR2 FVKESK. Between the trimmed V and J ends, which lost 3 bases and 3 bases, there was a span of 15 bases.

This chain connects TRBV13 to TRBJ2-2; tentatively, D is TRBD2 (7 bases). Germline loops: CDR1 PRHDT, CDR2 FYEKMQ (reference sequence). CDR3 length: 18 amino acids. V was shortened by 4 bases and J by 4 bases, with 22 bases between the two germline ends. Here the CDR3 reads CASSSLGGAKGTTGELFF. The CDR3 nucleotides read TGTGCCAGCAGCTCGCTTGGGGGGGCGAAGGGGACCACCGGGGAGCTGTTTTTT.

J is TRBJ1-1 and V is TRBV5-6; TRBD1 matches at 12 bases. The V gene end was trimmed by 3 bases and the J gene end by 2 bases; junction bases not matched to a gene: 5. The length of the CDR3 is 16 residues. Per germline, CDR1 SGHDT and CDR2 YYEEEE. In DNA form, the CDR3 reads TGTGCCAGCAGCTCACGGGACAGGGGGCTTAACACTGAAGCTTTCTTT. This codes for CASSSRDRGLNTEAFF. Using reference TRBV5-6 and TRBJ1-1 for the parts outside the CDR3, the full variable domain is DAGVTQSPTHLIKTRGQQVTLRCSPKSGHDTVSWYQQALGQGPQFIFQYYEEEERQRGNFPDRFSGHQFPNYSSELNVNALLLGDSALYLCASSSRDRGLNTEAFFGQGTRLTVV.

The rearrangement links TRBV19 to TRBJ2-3; 8 bases fit TRBD2. The germline CDR1 and CDR2 sequences are LNHDA and SQIVND (reference sequence). V shed 3 bases, J shed 1 base, and the junction held 12 bases outside the gene matches. This CDR3 comprises 18 residues. CDR3 residues: CASSIGAGVRYRTDTQYF. Written as DNA, the CDR3 is TGTGCCAGTAGTATTGGAGCGGGAGTTAGGTATCGCACAGATACGCAGTATTTT.

Regarding this clone: Other DNA variants within this sample encode the same CDR3. This sequence joins TRBV19 and TRBJ2-7, with TRBD2 as a possible D gene (6 bases). Looked up from germline, CDR1 is LNHDA and CDR2 is SQIVND (reference sequence). The germline V and J ends were trimmed by 2 bases and 2 bases, with 10 bases remaining between them. CDR3 length: 14 residues. This CDR3 is CASSIRPGAYEQYF. DNA of the CDR3: TGTGCCAGTAGTATACGCCCGGGGGCCTACGAGCAGTACTTC.

The chain recombines TRBV6-1 with TRBJ2-7; 9 nucleotides agree with TRBD1. With V trimmed by 9 bases and J by 3 bases, 6 bases remained unmatched. The CDR3 contains 13 residues. Germline V gene lookup returns CDR1 MNHNS and CDR2 SASEGT. CDR3: CASIGTGIYEQYF. The CDR3 coding sequence is TGTGCCAGTATTGGGACAGGGATCTACGAGCAGTACTTC.

The chain has TRBV7-9 and TRBJ2-7; D not resolved. The CDR3 loop spans 14 amino acids. Germline values: CDR1 SEHNR, CDR2 FQNEAQ (reference sequence). Trimming stripped 8 bases from V and 1 base from J, with 15 bases between. The chain's CDR3 is CASESNSPSYEQYF. As DNA, the CDR3 is TGTGCCAGCGAGAGTAACTCGCCGTCCTACGAGCAGTACTTC.

This clone was seen just once. This chain joins TRBV27 and TRBJ2-7; D might be TRBD1 (8 bases). Germline lookup yields CDR1 MNHEY and CDR2 SMNVEV (reference sequence). The CDR3 has 14 amino acids. Trimming shortened V by 3 bases and J by 6 bases, and 15 bases separated the two germline ends. CDR3 DNA: TGTGCCAGCAGTTTCGTACAGGGGGGGAGCGAGCAGTACTTC. It specifies CASSFVQGGSEQYF.

CDR3 nucleotides: TGTGCCAGCAGCGTGCGGTGGAGCTCCTACAATGAGCAGTTCTTC. This codes for CASSVRWSSYNEQFF. The chain joins TRBV9 to TRBJ2-1; D gene ambiguous. The CDR3 contains 15 residues. Trimming took off 2 bases at V and 0 bases at J, with 9 bases between the two ends. Germline CDR1 and CDR2: SGDLS and YYNGEE.

J is TRBJ2-1 and V is TRBV30; D gene uncertain. V dropped 1 base and J dropped 3 bases, with 13 bases sitting between them. The CDR3 spans 15 residues. Germline V gene data show CDR1 as GTSNPN and CDR2 as SVGIG (reference sequence). The CDR3: CAWSERRQVYNEQFF. The CDR3 DNA is TGTGCCTGGAGTGAACGCCGCCAGGTCTACAATGAGCAGTTCTTC.

Remarks on this clone: The sample carries other DNA sequences with the same CDR3. The rearrangement links TRBV15 to TRBJ2-7, with D unresolved. CDR3 length: 12 amino acids. V was pared by 3 bases and J by 4 bases, with 7 bases between. Germline CDR1 is LNHNV and CDR2 is YYDKDF (reference sequence). DNA for the CDR3: TGTGCCACCAGCAGGGGGTCGTACGAGCAGTACTTC. This encodes CATSRGSYEQYF.

This clone was detected only a few times. V usage is TRBV5-4 and J usage is TRBJ1-2; no clear D gene. There are 12 residues in the CDR3. CDR1 and CDR2 from the germline V gene are SGHNT and YYREEE (reference sequence). V was pared by 6 bases and J by 7 bases, with 13 bases between. The CDR3 loop is CASTDTGLGYTF. The CDR3 coding sequence is TGTGCCAGCACCGACACCGGTCTTGGCTACACCTTC.

The rearrangement joins TRBV5-4 to TRBJ2-7; maybe TRBD1 (6 bases). The CDR3 has 15 residues. V lost 4 bases, J lost 1 base, and 15 bases lay in between. Germline values: CDR1 SGHNT, CDR2 YYREEE (reference sequence). CDR3 residues: CASSPGQPNSYEQYF. As DNA, the CDR3 is TGTGCCAGCAGCCCCGGACAGCCTAATTCCTACGAGCAGTACTTC. Together with reference TRBV5-4 and TRBJ2-7, the CDR3 gives the full variable domain: ETGVTQSPTHLIKTRGQQVTLRCSSQSGHNTVSWYQQALGQGPQFIFQYYREEENGRGNFPPRFSGLQFPNYSSELNVNALELDDSALYLCASSPGQPNSYEQYFGPGTRLTVT.

The J gene is TRBJ1-1, the V gene TRBV5-4, with TRBD1 as a possible D gene (5 bases). Trimming removed 4 bases at V and 4 bases at J, with 14 bases between. This CDR3 is built from 14 residues. Per germline, CDR1 SGHNT and CDR2 YYREEE (reference sequence). The CDR3 protein is CASSKQELGTEAFF. Here the CDR3 DNA reads TGTGCCAGCAGCAAACAGGAATTGGGCACTGAAGCTTTCTTT.

The V and J genes are TRBV5-1 and TRBJ2-7; D unclear. CDR1 and CDR2 (germline): SGHRS, YFSETQ. V lost 4 bases, J lost 0 bases, and 11 bases lay in between. The CDR3 loop spans 14 amino acids. CDR3 bases: TGCGCCAGCAGCCCTCTGGCTATCTCCTACGAGCAGTACTTC. Its protein product is CASSPLAISYEQYF.

This chain links TRBV28 with TRBJ1-4; 7 bases map to TRBD1. This CDR3 comprises 19 residues. Germline assignment: CDR1 MDHEN and CDR2 SYDVKM. The V gene end was trimmed by 2 bases and the J gene end by 5 bases; junction bases not matched to a gene: 17. This CDR3 reads CASSLDVIPGGLRNEKLFF. The CDR3 bases are TGTGCCAGCAGTTTAGATGTGATTCCAGGGGGGTTAAGGAATGAAAAACTGTTTTTT.

The chain has TRBV19 and TRBJ2-1; D not resolved. The CDR3 totals 17 residues. The germline CDR1 and CDR2 sequences are LNHDA and SQIVND (reference sequence). V was shortened by 5 bases and J by 3 bases, with 20 bases between the two germline ends. CDR3 in amino acids: CASSDFRSSYVYNEQFF. CDR3 DNA sequence: TGTGCCAGTAGTGATTTCAGATCATCTTATGTCTACAATGAGCAGTTCTTC.

The chain has TRBV7-2 and TRBJ2-7; maybe TRBD2 (5 bases). The germline V and J ends were trimmed by 1 base and 2 bases, with 15 bases remaining between them. In germline, CDR1 is SGHTA, CDR2 FQGNSA. The CDR3 spans 16 residues. The CDR3 sequence is CASSLGRIDYPYEQYF. The CDR3 nucleotides are TGTGCCAGCAGCTTAGGACGTATAGACTACCCCTACGAGCAGTACTTC.

Here the CDR3 reads CASSVGSLDEKLFF. The CDR3 DNA follows: TGTGCCAGCAGCGTAGGGTCCCTAGATGAAAAACTGTTTTTT. The chain employs TRBV7-9 and TRBJ1-4; D call uncertain. CDR1 and CDR2 (germline): SEHNR, FQNEAQ (reference sequence). V lost 5 bases to trimming and J lost 6 bases, with 13 bases between them. The CDR3 has 14 residues.

The genes are TRBV7-8 and TRBJ2-7; D remains unclear. The CDR3 is 16 amino acids. V lost 7 bases, J lost 0 bases, and 19 bases lay in between. Per germline, CDR1 SGHVS and CDR2 FQNEAQ. CDR3 amino acids: CASTPAFAASSYEQYF. The CDR3 DNA is TGTGCCAGCACCCCCGCATTTGCCGCCAGCTCCTACGAGCAGTACTTC.

V and J are TRBV19 and TRBJ1-5; maybe TRBD1 (5 bases). V dropped 5 bases and J dropped 9 bases, with 23 bases sitting between them. The CDR3 runs 16 residues. The germline V gene has CDR1 LNHDA and CDR2 SQIVND (reference sequence). In nucleotides, the CDR3 is TGTGCCAGTAGTTCCCTGGGGGGTCTGGTGGCGTCGCCCCAGCATTTT. This translates into CASSSLGGLVASPQHF.

This clone was seen a handful of times. The chain links TRBV5-1 to TRBJ2-2; D remains unclear. CDR3 length: 15 amino acids. In germline, CDR1 is SGHRS, CDR2 YFSETQ. Trimming took 1 base from V and 0 from J, leaving 7 bases between them. The CDR3 spells CASSLKQANTGELFF. CDR3 in DNA: TGCGCCAGCAGCTTGAAGCAGGCGAACACCGGGGAGCTGTTTTTT.

The rearrangement links TRBV19 to TRBJ2-1, with 11 bases lining up with TRBD2. Germline V gene sequence: CDR1 LNHDA, CDR2 SQIVND (reference sequence). The length of the CDR3 is 15 residues. With V trimmed by 5 bases and J by 10 bases, 10 bases remained unmatched. The DNA for the CDR3 is TGTGCCAGTAGTCATGGGACTAGCGGAGTGGCGGAGCAGTTCTTC. Encoded protein: CASSHGTSGVAEQFF.